The 25 T cell receptor beta chains presented below share a single source sample, sequenced in a study of shared clonotypes between healthy human individuals. The table came from immunoSEQ multiplex PCR; TCRdb's copy has only in-frame clones and leaves some out. The profile covers some 450,000 clones, with over 60% appearing a single time and around 13% taken by the ten largest. Sequences were obtained from PBMCs. Source of these receptors: a woman aged 40 to 50 in good health. Some clones in this sample may be carry-over from other donors' samples.

This clone was counted a single time. The chain links TRBV7-9 to TRBJ1-1, with a weak D call TRBD1 (6 bases). This CDR3 is 13 amino acids long. Trimming pared 1 base from V and 6 bases from J, leaving 9 bases between. Germline CDR1 reads SEHNR; CDR2 reads FQNEAQ (reference sequence). Written as DNA, the CDR3 is TGTGCCAGCAGCTTAGACAGGGTAGCTGAAGCTTTCTTT. This translates into CASSLDRVAEAFF. Full variable domain (missing parts from reference TRBV7-9 and TRBJ1-1): DTGVSQNPRHKITKRGQNVTFRCDPISEHNRLYWYRQTLGQGPEFLTYFQNEAQLEKSRLLSDRFSAERPKGSFSTLEIQRTEQGDSAMYLCASSLDRVAEAFFGQGTRLTVV.

The chain recombines TRBV7-2 with TRBJ2-7, with D perhaps TRBD1 (6 bases). The length of the CDR3 is 14 residues. Deletions cut 5 bases from V and 1 base from J, with 12 bases between. Germline CDR1 reads SGHTA; CDR2 reads FQGNSA. In DNA, the CDR3 is TGTGCCAGCAGCCCCGTAACAGGGTCCTACGAGCAGTACTTC. Translation gives CASSPVTGSYEQYF.

CDR3 sequence (DNA): TGTGCCAGCAGCTTAGAACCCCTCCTAGCGGGGTACACAGATACGCAGTATTTT. It is translated as CASSLEPLLAGYTDTQYF. This chain uses TRBV7-2 with TRBJ2-3, with 9 nucleotides matching TRBD2. Germline CDR1 reads SGHTA; CDR2 reads FQGNSA. The ends lost 1 base at V and 2 bases at J; junction bases unmatched: 10. The length of the CDR3 is 18 residues.

The chain joins TRBV10-3 to TRBJ1-4; D is uncertain. CDR3 length: 13 amino acids. V lost 8 bases, J lost 0 bases, and 7 bases lay in between. From germline, CDR1 is ENHRY and CDR2 SYGVKD. DNA for the CDR3: TGTGCCATCGGTACTGCAACTAATGAAAAACTGTTTTTT. Residues: CAIGTATNEKLFF.

The genes are TRBV29-1 and TRBJ2-1, with D perhaps matching TRBD2 (5 bases). Trimming pared 7 bases from V and 0 bases from J, leaving 13 bases between. Germline assignment: CDR1 SQVTM and CDR2 ANQGSEA. The CDR3 runs 14 residues. This CDR3 reads CSGHGGSSYNEQFF. The CDR3 DNA follows: TGCAGCGGTCACGGTGGGAGCTCCTACAATGAGCAGTTCTTC.

The V gene is TRBV6-5, the J gene TRBJ2-7, with 7 positions matching TRBD1. CDR1 and CDR2 (germline): MNHEY, SVGAGI. The V gene end was trimmed by 2 bases and the J gene end by 4 bases; junction bases not matched to a gene: 8. The CDR3 consists of 15 residues. This CDR3 reads CASSYKGGEGYEQYF. CDR3 nucleotides: TGTGCCAGCAGTTACAAAGGGGGCGAGGGTTACGAGCAGTACTTC.

This rearrangement joins TRBV18 to TRBJ1-4, with 10 bases that match TRBD1. Germline V lookup: CDR1 KGHSH, CDR2 LQKENI. This CDR3 is 15 amino acids long. Trimming took 3 bases from V and 7 from J; bases not matched to a gene: 5. The CDR3 region is CASSPPGQGPEKLFF. CDR3 bases: TGTGCCAGCTCACCGCCGGGACAGGGGCCTGAAAAACTGTTTTTT.

The CDR3 spells CASGFEGPTNEKLFF. The CDR3 bases are TGTGCTAGTGGTTTTGAGGGGCCGACTAATGAAAAACTGTTTTTT. The chain employs TRBV12-5 and TRBJ1-4; possibly TRBD1 for D (5 bases). The CDR3 consists of 15 residues. Trimming took off 3 bases at V and 2 bases at J, with 10 bases between the two ends. Germline V gene data show CDR1 as LGHNT and CDR2 as FRNRAP.

The chain has TRBV30 and TRBJ1-1; 8 bases match TRBD1. The J segment lost 4 bases and the V segment lost 8 bases, leaving 24 bases of the junction unmatched. The CDR3 runs 18 residues. Per the germline V gene, CDR1 is GTSNPN and CDR2 is SVGIG (reference sequence). CDR3 region: CAGFRDRPYFWELTEAFF. The CDR3 DNA is TGTGCCGGTTTCCGGGACAGGCCATACTTTTGGGAACTCACTGAAGCTTTCTTT.

The chain uses TRBV6-1 and TRBJ1-3; D is unresolved. V was shortened by 7 bases and J by 0 bases, with 7 bases between the two germline ends. The V gene's germline CDR1 is MNHNS and CDR2 SASEGT. CDR3 length: 13 residues. The CDR3: CASNLNSGNTIYF. The DNA for the CDR3 is TGTGCCAGCAACCTCAACTCTGGAAACACCATATATTTT.

Written as DNA, the CDR3 is TGTGCCAGCAGCCACTGGGGGACAGGGGGGACCTATGGCTACACCTTC. Its protein product is CASSHWGTGGTYGYTF. The V call is TRBV5-4, the J call TRBJ1-2, with 11 bases that match TRBD1. V shed 4 bases and J 4 bases; nucleotides not matched to a gene: 9. The CDR3 has 16 amino acids. Looked up from germline, CDR1 is SGHNT and CDR2 is YYREEE (reference sequence).

Points on this clone: Given a far larger clone just one base away, this is likely a sequencing read error. The chain has TRBV9 and TRBJ1-1; D perhaps matches TRBD1 (6 bases). The germline V gene has CDR1 SGDLS and CDR2 YYNGEE. This CDR3 contains 15 residues. The CDR3 DNA reads TGTGCCGGCAGCGTTTCCGGGGACATGAACACTGAAGCTTTCTTT. It yields the protein CAGSVSGDMNTEAFF.

The rearrangement uses TRBV5-1 and TRBJ2-7, with 9 bases aligning to TRBD2. The CDR3 sequence is 15 residues long. Looked up from germline, CDR1 is SGHRS and CDR2 is YFSETQ. V trimming: 3 bases; J trimming: 1 base; junction bases outside the gene matches: 5. The CDR3 reads CASSSGLALSYEQYF. In DNA, the CDR3 is TGCGCCAGCAGCTCCGGACTAGCGTTATCCTACGAGCAGTACTTC.

This clone was detected ten times or more. The rearrangement uses TRBV4-3 and TRBJ1-2; D gene unclear. The germline V gene has CDR1 LGHNA and CDR2 YSLEER. The CDR3 is 14 amino acids. V was pared by 0 bases and J by 2 bases, with 7 bases between. The CDR3 region is CASSQDRRNYGYTF. DNA for the CDR3: TGCGCCAGCAGCCAAGACCGGAGAAACTATGGCTACACCTTC.

This chain joins TRBV11-2 and TRBJ2-7; 8 bases align to TRBD2. The V gene's germline CDR1 is SGHAT and CDR2 FQNNGV. CDR3 length: 14 residues. Trimming took 4 bases from V and 4 from J; bases not matched to a gene: 6. This CDR3 is CASSWGLGKYEQYF. The DNA for the CDR3 is TGTGCCAGCAGCTGGGGACTAGGGAAATACGAGCAGTACTTC.

This clone has a single count. The chain carries TRBV29-1 and TRBJ2-4, with 9 bases aligning to TRBD1. This CDR3 region has 13 residues. V lost 6 bases and J lost 5; bases outside the gene matches: 5. The germline gives CDR1 SQVTM, CDR2 ANQGSEA. CDR3 residues: CSVIQGAENIQYF. CDR3 DNA: TGCAGCGTCATACAGGGGGCCGAAAACATTCAGTACTTC.

The J gene is TRBJ2-7, the V gene TRBV21-1. TRBV21-1 corresponds to a pseudogene. CDR3 length equals 18 residues. The CDR3 DNA is TGTGCCAGCAGCAAACTTCGGGGGCCCTTAGGGGGTACCTACGAGCAGTACTTC. It specifies CASSKLRGPLGGTYEQYF.

V is TRBV9 and J is TRBJ2-7, with TRBD2 identical over 8 bases. This CDR3 spans 14 amino acids. Unmatched junction bases numbered 7, after V lost 3 bases and J lost 5 bases. Germline CDR1 and CDR2: SGDLS and YYNGEE. The CDR3, as DNA: TGTGCCAGCAGCGCCGCCCGGGGGGGAGACGAGCAGTACTTC. Residues: CASSAARGGDEQYF. Complete variable domain (other parts from reference TRBV9 and TRBJ2-7): DSGVTQTPKHLITATGQRVTLRCSPRSGDLSVYWYQQSLDQGLQFLIQYYNGEERAKGNILERFSAQQFPDLHSELNLSSLELGDSALYFCASSAARGGDEQYFGPGTRLTVT.

This clone has a handful of counts. A read error may be the cause here, since a much bigger clone is one base away. This CDR3 is also generated by other DNA sequences in the sample. This chain links TRBV6-5 with TRBJ2-7; perhaps D is TRBD1 or TRBD2 (5 bases each). The CDR3 has 15 residues. The germline V and J ends were trimmed by 2 bases and 6 bases, with 17 bases remaining between them. CDR1 and CDR2 (germline): MNHEY, SVGAGI. The CDR3 sequence is CASSYGGTSLSEQYF. CDR3 in DNA: TGTGCCAGCAGTTACGGGGGTACGTCCCTCAGCGAGCAGTACTTC.

The J gene is TRBJ2-4, the V gene TRBV28; the match to TRBD2 covers 8 bases. Trimming cost V 4 bases and J 3 bases; bases outside gene matches: 8. CDR3 length: 16 amino acids. Germline V lookup: CDR1 MDHEN, CDR2 SYDVKM. The chain's CDR3 is CASSSGGSSGKNIQYF. CDR3 in DNA: TGTGCCAGCAGTTCGGGGGGGTCTTCAGGCAAAAACATTCAGTACTTC. The full variable domain, in which reference TRBV28 and TRBJ2-4 provide the parts outside the CDR3, is DVKVTQSSRYLVKRTGEKVFLECVQDMDHENMFWYRQDPGLGLRLIYFSYDVKMKEKGDIPEGYSVSREKKERFSLILESASTNQTSMYLCASSSGGSSGKNIQYFGAGTRLSVL.

The chain employs TRBV27 and TRBJ2-5, with 7 bases matching TRBD2. V dropped 3 bases and J dropped 5; count of bases not matched to a gene: 9. CDR1 MNHEY and CDR2 SMNVEV come from the germline V gene (reference sequence). This CDR3 is built from 15 residues. CDR3 DNA: TGTGCCAGCAGTTTTTCTAGCGGCCGGGTGGAGACCCAGTACTTC. It specifies CASSFSSGRVETQYF.

Notes on this clone: A far larger clone is off by one base, so a read error is likely. The chain recombines TRBV30 with TRBJ1-2; 8 nucleotides line up with TRBD1. The V segment lost 4 bases and the J segment 8 bases; nucleotides outside the gene matches: 9. In germline, CDR1 is GTSNPN, CDR2 SVGIG (reference sequence). The CDR3 has 13 residues. The chain's CDR3 is CAWNALQGGGYTF. The CDR3, as DNA: TGTGCCTGGAATGCCCTACAGGGGGGAGGCTACACCTTC. The variable domain in full, with the rest retrieved from reference TRBV30 and TRBJ1-2, is SQTIHQWPATLVQPVGSPLSLECTVEGTSNPNLYWYRQAAGRGLQLLFYSVGIGQISSEVPQNLSASRPQDRQFILSSKKLLLSDSGFYLCAWNALQGGGYTFGSGTRLTVV.

The chain links TRBV18 to TRBJ2-5; 11 nucleotides line up with TRBD1. V shed 3 bases and J 4 bases; nucleotides not matched to a gene: 4. CDR3 length equals 15 residues. Germline lookup yields CDR1 KGHSH and CDR2 LQKENI. The CDR3, as DNA: TGTGCCAGCTCACCCGGGACAGGGGGTACAGAGACCCAGTACTTC. It yields the protein CASSPGTGGTETQYF.

V and J are TRBV6-4 and TRBJ2-5, with TRBD2 matching over 14 bases. Germline CDR1 and CDR2: MRHNA and SNTAGT. The length of the CDR3 is 17 residues. V trimming: 2 bases; J trimming: 4 bases; junction bases outside the gene matches: 6. CDR3 region: CASSDLTSGRALETQYF. In nucleotides, the CDR3 is TGTGCCAGCAGTGACCTGACTAGCGGGAGGGCCCTAGAGACCCAGTACTTC.

This clone has just one count. This chain uses TRBV2 with TRBJ2-1; D unresolved. Deletions cut 2 bases from V and 9 bases from J, with 20 bases between. The CDR3 runs to 16 residues. Germline loops: CDR1 SNHLY, CDR2 FYNNEI. The CDR3 reads CASSELRISASGEQFF. The DNA of the CDR3 is TGTGCCAGCAGTGAATTAAGGATTTCGGCTAGTGGTGAGCAGTTCTTC. The full variable domain, its missing parts supplied by reference TRBV2 and TRBJ2-1, is EPEVTQTPSHQVTQMGQEVILRCVPISNHLYFYWYRQILGQKVEFLVSFYNNEISEKSEIFDDQFSVERPDGSNFTLKIRSTKLEDSAMYFCASSELRISASGEQFFGPGTRLTVL.